The sequence of this T cell receptor beta chain was determined in a study of metastatic and nonmetastatic thyroid tumors. Study as a whole: It was across blood and tumor or nodule tissue from malignant and benign thyroid patients that repertoires were compared. Study observations and caveats: Malignant thyroid tumors reportedly exceeded benign nodules significantly in TCR beta diversity, with the difference appearing in blood and tumor.

V was cut by 4 bases and J by 4 bases, with 16 bases left in between. Germline V CDR1 and CDR2: SGHTA, FQGNSA. The length of the CDR3 is 15 residues. Study processing details: Built for papillary thyroid cancer, a distant-metastasis classifier drew on CDR3 differences across clinicopathological groups. MiXCR reprocessed the PCR reads for TCRdb. It is TCRdb's table, rather than the study itself, that gives the V and J calls and clone size. The sample records fewer than 15,000 clones, roughly 29% being singletons. No patient had received any treatment before thyroid surgery. Many counts were recorded for this clone. The antigen remains undetermined.

The chain uses TRBV7-2 and TRBJ2-5; D perhaps matches TRBD2 (6 bases). The sequenced sample was tumor tissue. This TCR was recovered from a female donor with papillary thyroid cancer or a benign thyroid nodule (not recorded which). Some clones in this sample may be carry-over from other donors' samples. In DNA form, the CDR3 reads TGTGCCAGCAGCTCCTCCGGGGGACTGGCAGAGACCCAGTACTTC. Residues: CASSSSGGLAETQYF.